The 8 T cell receptor beta chains below all came from one sample that was sequenced in a study of control samples from healthy donors and cancer patients. Sequencing was performed with immunoSEQ multiplex PCR; in TCRdb, only in-frame clones are kept and a portion is missing. The sample shows around 250,000 clones, about 80% of them seen only once. Material for sequencing was PBMCs. The receptors were sampled from a woman aged 55-70 years with lung cancer.

Comment on this clone: At one boundary the junction diverges from the germline segment, which might be a read error. J is TRBJ1-5 and V is TRBV12-3 or TRBV12-4; D unclear. The CDR3 sequence is 12 residues long. Written as DNA, the CDR3 is TGTGCCAGCAGTTTTAGCGATCAGCCCCAGCATTTT. It is translated as CASSFSDQPQHF.

The chain recombines TRBV2 with TRBJ1-5, with D tentatively TRBD1 (6 bases). V lost 7 bases and J 4 bases, leaving 11 bases between the germline ends. CDR1 is SNHLY and CDR2 is FYNNEI in the germline V gene. The CDR3 is 13 residues long. The CDR3 DNA follows: TGTGCCAGCAAAGAGGGGGGGAATCAGCCCCAGCATTTT. Protein product: CASKEGGNQPQHF.

The chain recombines TRBV19 with TRBJ1-5; the match to TRBD1 covers 7 bases. Germline V lookup: CDR1 LNHDA, CDR2 SQIVND (reference sequence). The V gene end was trimmed by 6 bases and the J gene end by 4 bases; junction bases not matched to a gene: 9. The CDR3 is made up of 15 amino acids. The chain's CDR3 is CASRSLQQGNQPQHF. DNA of the CDR3: TGTGCCAGTAGATCCCTTCAACAGGGGAATCAGCCCCAGCATTTT.

This clone came up many times. V usage is TRBV5-1 and J usage is TRBJ2-6; 7 bases fit TRBD1. Germline loops: CDR1 SGHRS, CDR2 YFSETQ. V dropped 4 bases and J dropped 2; count of bases not matched to a gene: 6. The CDR3 runs to 16 residues. CDR3 sequence (DNA): TGCGCCAGCAGCGGAGGACAGGAGGCTGGGGCCAACGTCCTGACTTTC. Translated, it gives CASSGGQEAGANVLTF.

The V call is TRBV7-8, the J call TRBJ2-7; 11 nucleotides align to TRBD2. The CDR3 covers 15 residues. V lost 1 base and J lost 7; bases outside the gene matches: 6. Germline V gives CDR1 SGHVS, CDR2 FQNEAQ. Written as DNA, the CDR3 is TGTGCCAGCAGCTTAGGCTCGGGACTAGCGGAAGAGCAGTACTTC. Residues: CASSLGSGLAEEQYF.

The table lists this clone with a few counts. V gene TRBV7-9 combines with J gene TRBJ2-1; no clear D gene. V gave up 3 bases and J gave up 4 bases, with 4 bases separating them. This CDR3 region has 12 residues. The germline CDR1 and CDR2 sequences are SEHNR and FQNEAQ (reference sequence). The CDR3, as DNA: TGTGCCAGCAGCTTTCTTTACAATGAGCAGTTCTTC. This codes for CASSFLYNEQFF.

This clone has a single count. V gene TRBV2 combines with J gene TRBJ1-6; weak D call: TRBD1 (5 bases). Germline V gene data show CDR1 as SNHLY and CDR2 as FYNNEI. The V gene lost 8 bases and the J gene lost 7 bases, with 12 bases spanning the gap. This CDR3 contains 13 residues. In DNA, the CDR3 is TGTGCCAGCCTGACAGAGAGGAATTCACCCCTCCACTTT. Protein sequence: CASLTERNSPLHF.

V usage is TRBV9 and J usage is TRBJ2-1; D not resolved. The V end was cut by 5 bases, the J end by 4 bases, with 22 bases between. The CDR3 is made up of 17 amino acids. Germline V gene sequence: CDR1 SGDLS, CDR2 YYNGEE. The CDR3 nucleotides read TGTGCCAGCAGTGACGATTCGGGCCAGTACACATACAATGAGCAGTTCTTC. Its translation: CASSDDSGQYTYNEQFF.